A selection of T cell receptor beta chains follows, all from one sample in a study of OX40 agonist ivuxolimab in advanced cancers. Data came from immunoSEQ multiplex PCR; TCRdb stores just in-frame clones and leaves some out. Among approximately 37,000 clones listed, 65% to 75% were seen once. The sample consisted of CD4+ or CD8+ T cells sorted from blood, taken in a trial of the OX40 agonist ivuxolimab. The receptors originated from an adult with an advanced solid tumor such as melanoma, head and neck, liver or kidney cancer. The CDR3 runs from the conserved cysteine through the conserved F or W. A D gene is named only where the DNA matches it firmly. Clone sizes are given selectively: once, few, many, or a class where the clone is expanded.

J gene,D gene,clone size,V gene,CDR3 DNA,CDR3 protein
TRBJ1-3,NA,NA,TRBV9,TGTGCCAGCAGCCCGTTTGACGGTCACTCTGGAAACACCATATATTTT,CASSPFDGHSGNTIYF
TRBJ1-2,TRBD1,NA,TRBV14,TGTGCCAGCAGCCAAACCGGACAGGGTGAGGGCTACACCTTC,CASSQTGQGEGYTF
TRBJ2-7,NA,NA,TRBV11-2,TGTGCCAGCAGCGTCCGGGACTCATACGAGCAGTACTTC,CASSVRDSYEQYF
TRBJ1-6,TRBD1,few,TRBV15,TGTGCCACCAGCAGAGTGGACAGGAGGCGGTCACCCCTCCACTTT,CATSRVDRRRSPLHF
TRBJ2-5,TRBD1,NA,TRBV6-1,TGTGCCACCTCCACAGACAGGGTAATTCGCGAGACCCAGTACTTC,CATSTDRVIRETQYF
TRBJ1-2,NA,NA,TRBV20-1,TGCAGTGTAGGAATAAATGGCTACACCTTC,CSVGINGYTF
TRBJ1-1,NA,NA,TRBV7-2,TGTGCCAGCAGAAAGGGGGGATCGGGCACTGAAGCTTTCTTT,CASRKGGSGTEAFF
TRBJ1-2,NA,NA,TRBV7-9,TGTGCCAGCAGCTTGTTTACGGTCTACACCTTC,CASSLFTVYTF
TRBJ1-2,TRBD1,few,TRBV29-1,TGCAGCGCGGAACAAGGGGGCGCGTATGGCTACACCTTC,CSAEQGGAYGYTF
TRBJ2-1,NA,NA,TRBV23-1,TGCGCCAGCAGTCAATTCGACGGGTACAATGAGCAGTTCTTC,CASSQFDGYNEQFF
TRBJ1-1,NA,NA,TRBV5-1,TGCGCCAGCAGCTTAAGTTTGGGAGAGAACACTGAAGCTTTCTTT,CASSLSLGENTEAFF
TRBJ2-1,NA,few,TRBV7-6,TGTGCCAGCAGCCCCCGCGTCGGTTACAATGAGCAGTTCTTC,CASSPRVGYNEQFF
TRBJ1-5,NA,NA,TRBV6-5,TGTGCCAGCAGTCGATGGGGCGCCAATCAGCCCCAGCATTTT,CASSRWGANQPQHF
TRBJ1-2,TRBD1,NA,TRBV7-9,TGTGCCAGCAGCTACAGCGTCCGAGGGGGCCGGGGCTACACCTTC,CASSYSVRGGRGYTF
TRBJ1-2,NA,NA,TRBV7-2,TGTGCCAGCAGCTCCCGCGGGCCTTCCGGGGGGGGCTACACCTTC,CASSSRGPSGGGYTF
TRBJ1-4,TRBD1,NA,TRBV20-1,TGCAGTGCTAGGTTGGGACAGGGGGTCTATTTT,CSARLGQGVYF
TRBJ2-2,NA,NA,TRBV7-3,TGTGCCAGCAGCTCCACAGGGAACACCGGGGAGCTGTTTTTT,CASSSTGNTGELFF
TRBJ2-5,TRBD2,NA,TRBV9,TGTGCCAGCAGCACGGGGGGGTCTACATACCAAGAGGCCCAGTACTTC,CASSTGGSTYQEAQYF
TRBJ2-7,NA,NA,TRBV5-3,TGTGCCAGAAGCTTGGGGAGAACCCACGAGCAGTACTTC,CARSLGRTHEQYF
TRBJ2-5,NA,NA,TRBV7-3,TGTGCCAGCAGCTTAACAGGAGGCCAAGAGACCCAGTACTTC,CASSLTGGQETQYF
TRBJ2-3,TRBD1,NA,TRBV6-5,TGTGCCAGCAGCCTGGGACAGTTAAGCACAGATACGCAGTATTTT,CASSLGQLSTDTQYF
TRBJ1-3,NA,NA,TRBV2,TGTGCCAGCAGTCCCAGTGACTCTGGAAACACCATATATTTT,CASSPSDSGNTIYF
TRBJ1-1,TRBD1,NA,TRBV12-5,TGTGCTAGTGGTTTGGTACAGGGGACAGAAGCTTTCTTT,CASGLVQGTEAFF
TRBJ1-1,NA,NA,TRBV11-3,TGTGCCAGCAGCTTAGTTGAGAGGATAGATCTCACTGAAGCTTTCTTT,CASSLVERIDLTEAFF